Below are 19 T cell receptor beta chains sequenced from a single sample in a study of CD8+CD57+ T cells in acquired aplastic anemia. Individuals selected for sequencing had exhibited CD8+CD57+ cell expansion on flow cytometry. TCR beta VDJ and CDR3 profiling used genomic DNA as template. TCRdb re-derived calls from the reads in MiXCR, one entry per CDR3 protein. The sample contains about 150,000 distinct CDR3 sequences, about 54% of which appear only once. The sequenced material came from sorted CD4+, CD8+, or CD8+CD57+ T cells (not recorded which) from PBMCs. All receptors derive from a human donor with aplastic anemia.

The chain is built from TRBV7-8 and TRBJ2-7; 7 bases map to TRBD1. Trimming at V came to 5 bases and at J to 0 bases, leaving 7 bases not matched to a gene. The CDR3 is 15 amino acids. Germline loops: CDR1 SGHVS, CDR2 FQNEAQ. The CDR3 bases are TGTGCCAGCAGCGGGGACAGTCGAAGCTCCTACGAGCAGTACTTC. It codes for CASSGDSRSSYEQYF. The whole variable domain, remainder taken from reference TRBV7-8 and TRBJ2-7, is GAGVSQSPRYKVAKRGQDVALRCDPISGHVSLFWYQQALGQGPEFLTYFQNEAQLDKSGLPSDRFFAERPEGSVSTLKIQRTQQEDSAVYLCASSGDSRSSYEQYFGPGTRLTVT.

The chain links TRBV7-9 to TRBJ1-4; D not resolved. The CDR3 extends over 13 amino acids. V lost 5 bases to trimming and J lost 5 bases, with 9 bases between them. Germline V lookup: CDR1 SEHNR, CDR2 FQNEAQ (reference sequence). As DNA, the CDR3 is TGTGCCAGCAGCCTCCACAAGAATGAAAAACTGTTTTTT. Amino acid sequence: CASSLHKNEKLFF.

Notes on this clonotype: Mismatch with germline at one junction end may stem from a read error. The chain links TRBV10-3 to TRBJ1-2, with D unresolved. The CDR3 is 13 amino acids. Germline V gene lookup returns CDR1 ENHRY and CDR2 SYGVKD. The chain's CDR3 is CASSDQVTYGYTF. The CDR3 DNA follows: TGTGCCAGCAGTGACCAGGTGACCTATGGCTACACCTTC.

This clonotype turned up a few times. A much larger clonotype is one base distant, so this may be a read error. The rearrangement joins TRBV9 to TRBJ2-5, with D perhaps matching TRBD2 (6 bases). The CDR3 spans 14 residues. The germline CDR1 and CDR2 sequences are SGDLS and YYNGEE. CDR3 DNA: TGTGCCAGCAGCGTAGAGTGGGGGGAAGAGGCCCAGTACTTC. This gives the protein CASSVEWGEEAQYF.

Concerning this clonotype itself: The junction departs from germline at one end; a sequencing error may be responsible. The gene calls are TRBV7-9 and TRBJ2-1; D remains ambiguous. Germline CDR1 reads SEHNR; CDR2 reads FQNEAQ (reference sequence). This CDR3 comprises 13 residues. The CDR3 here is CTSSLIAGNEQFF. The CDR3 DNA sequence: TGTACCAGCAGCTTGATCGCAGGCAATGAGCAGTTCTTC.

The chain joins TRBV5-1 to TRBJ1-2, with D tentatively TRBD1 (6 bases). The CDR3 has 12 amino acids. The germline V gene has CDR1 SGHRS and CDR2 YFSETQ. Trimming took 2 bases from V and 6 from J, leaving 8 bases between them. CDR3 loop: CASSFNRDGYTF. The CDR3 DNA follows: TGCGCCAGCAGCTTCAACAGGGATGGCTACACCTTC.

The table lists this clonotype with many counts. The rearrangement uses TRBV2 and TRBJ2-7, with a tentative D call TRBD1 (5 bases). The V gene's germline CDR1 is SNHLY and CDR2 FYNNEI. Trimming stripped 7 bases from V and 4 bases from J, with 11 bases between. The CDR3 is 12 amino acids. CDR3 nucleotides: TGTGCCAGCACGCTCAGGGTTTACGAGCAGTACTTC. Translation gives CASTLRVYEQYF.

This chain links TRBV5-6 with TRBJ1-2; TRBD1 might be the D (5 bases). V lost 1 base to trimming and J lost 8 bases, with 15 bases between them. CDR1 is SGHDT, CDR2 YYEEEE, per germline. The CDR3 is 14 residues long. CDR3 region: CASSLSRTSGGYTF. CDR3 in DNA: TGTGCCAGCAGCTTGTCGAGGACATCGGGGGGCTACACCTTC.

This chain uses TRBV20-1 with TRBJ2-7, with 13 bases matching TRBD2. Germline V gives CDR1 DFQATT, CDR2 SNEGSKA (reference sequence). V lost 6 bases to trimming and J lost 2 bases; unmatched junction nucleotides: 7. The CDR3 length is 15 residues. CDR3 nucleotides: TGCAGTGCAAGGACTAGCGGGGGTGGTGCCTACGAGCAGTACTTC. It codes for CSARTSGGGAYEQYF.

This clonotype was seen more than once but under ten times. This CDR3 reads CASSAGGGANVLTF. In DNA form, the CDR3 reads TGTGCCAGCAGTGCAGGCGGTGGGGCCAACGTCCTGACTTTC. The chain joins TRBV2 to TRBJ2-6, with unresolved D. Germline V gene sequence: CDR1 SNHLY, CDR2 FYNNEI. The CDR3 has 14 residues. Trimming took off 4 bases at V and 3 bases at J, with 7 bases between the two ends.

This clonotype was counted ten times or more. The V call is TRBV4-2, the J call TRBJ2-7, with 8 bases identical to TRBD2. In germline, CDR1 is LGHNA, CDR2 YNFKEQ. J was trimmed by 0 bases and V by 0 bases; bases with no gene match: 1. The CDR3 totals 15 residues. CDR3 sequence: CASSQESGGSYEQYF. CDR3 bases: TGTGCCAGCAGCCAAGAAAGCGGGGGCTCCTACGAGCAGTACTTC.

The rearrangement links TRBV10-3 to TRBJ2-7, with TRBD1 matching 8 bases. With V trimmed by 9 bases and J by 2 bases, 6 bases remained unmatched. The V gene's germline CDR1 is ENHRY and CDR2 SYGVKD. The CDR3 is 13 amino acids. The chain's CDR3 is CAIRGQGPYEQYF. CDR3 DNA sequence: TGTGCCATTCGAGGACAGGGCCCCTACGAGCAGTACTTC.

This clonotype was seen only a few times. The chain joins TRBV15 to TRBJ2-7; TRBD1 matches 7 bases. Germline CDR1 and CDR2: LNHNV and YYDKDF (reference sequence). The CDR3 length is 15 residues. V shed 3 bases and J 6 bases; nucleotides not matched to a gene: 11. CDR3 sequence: CATSSTGASVGEQYF. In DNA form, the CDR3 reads TGTGCCACCAGCAGCACAGGGGCGTCCGTAGGCGAGCAGTACTTC.

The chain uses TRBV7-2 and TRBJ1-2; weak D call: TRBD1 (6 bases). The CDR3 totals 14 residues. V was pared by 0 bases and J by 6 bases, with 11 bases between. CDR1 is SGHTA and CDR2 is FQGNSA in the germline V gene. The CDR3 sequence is CASSLARQGNGYTF. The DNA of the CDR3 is TGTGCCAGCAGCTTAGCGCGGCAGGGGAATGGCTACACCTTC.

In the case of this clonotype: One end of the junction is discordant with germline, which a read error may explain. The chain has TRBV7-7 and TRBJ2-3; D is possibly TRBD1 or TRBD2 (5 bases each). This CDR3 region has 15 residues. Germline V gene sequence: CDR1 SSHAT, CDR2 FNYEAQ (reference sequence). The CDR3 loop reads CASSAGTLNTDTQYF. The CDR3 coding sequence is TGTGCTAGCAGCGCCGGGACGCTCAACACAGATACGCAGTATTTT. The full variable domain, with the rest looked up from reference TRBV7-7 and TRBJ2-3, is GAGVSQSPRYKVTKRGQDVTLRCDPISSHATLYWYQQALGQGPEFLTYFNYEAQPDKSGLPSDRFSAERPEGSISTLTIQRTEQRDSAMYRCASSAGTLNTDTQYFGPGTRLTVL.

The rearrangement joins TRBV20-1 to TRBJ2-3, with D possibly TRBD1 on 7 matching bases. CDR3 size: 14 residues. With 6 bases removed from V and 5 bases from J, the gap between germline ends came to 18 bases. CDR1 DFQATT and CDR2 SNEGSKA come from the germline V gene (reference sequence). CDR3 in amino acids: CSAKLAQGGDTQYF. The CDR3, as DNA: TGCAGTGCGAAACTAGCCCAGGGGGGAGATACGCAGTATTTT.

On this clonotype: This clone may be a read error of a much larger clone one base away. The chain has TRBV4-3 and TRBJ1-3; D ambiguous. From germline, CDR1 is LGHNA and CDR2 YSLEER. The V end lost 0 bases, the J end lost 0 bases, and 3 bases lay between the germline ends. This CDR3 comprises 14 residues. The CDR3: CASSQDSSGNTIYF. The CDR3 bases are TGCGCCAGCAGCCAAGATAGCTCTGGAAACACCATATATTTT.

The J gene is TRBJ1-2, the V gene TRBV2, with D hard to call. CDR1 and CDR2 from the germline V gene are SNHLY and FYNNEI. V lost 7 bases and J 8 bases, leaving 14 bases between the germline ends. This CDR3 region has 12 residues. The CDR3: CASNVGGNGYTF. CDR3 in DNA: TGTGCCAGCAACGTCGGAGGGAACGGCTACACCTTC.

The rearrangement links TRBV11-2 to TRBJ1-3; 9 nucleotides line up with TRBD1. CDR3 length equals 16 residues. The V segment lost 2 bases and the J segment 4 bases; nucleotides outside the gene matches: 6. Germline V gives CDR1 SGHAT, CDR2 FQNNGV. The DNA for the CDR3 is TGTGCCAGCAGCTTAAACCGCGGGACAGGGGGAAACACCATATATTTT. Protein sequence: CASSLNRGTGGNTIYF. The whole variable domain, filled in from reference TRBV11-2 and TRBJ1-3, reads EAGVAQSPRYKIIEKRQSVAFWCNPISGHATLYWYQQILGQGPKLLIQFQNNGVVDDSQLPKDRFSAERLKGVDSTLKIQPAKLEDSAVYLCASSLNRGTGGNTIYFGEGSWLTVV.